This T cell receptor beta chain was identified during a study of T-cell reconstitution after alpha-beta-depleted transplantation in children. Unique molecular identifiers were incorporated into the prepared TCRbeta library. In TCRdb, the PCR reads were re-called with MiXCR into one record per CDR3 protein. The sample gives about 230,000 distinct CDR3 sequences, around 12% of which show up once; around 2.5% is in the top ten. Germline V gene lookup returns CDR1 ENHRY and CDR2 SYGVKD. After removal of 7 bases from V and 6 bases from J, the junction contained 9 bases not matched to a gene. The length of the CDR3 is 15 residues. There are many counts of this clonotype.

The chain joins TRBV10-3 to TRBJ2-1; 10 positions match TRBD2. This clonotype was obtained from a human donor who donated a stem cell graft to a child with acute lymphoblastic leukemia. The sequences come from PBMCs from the stem cell graft donor, collected from the stem cell graft. The CDR3, as DNA: TGTGCCATCATGATGAGCGGGAGGGCCTTCAATGAGCAGTTCTTC. Translation: CAIMMSGRAFNEQFF.